The TCR beta chain described here comes from a study of blood T cell repertoires in COVID-19. At the level of the study: PBMCs, B-cell-depleted T cells, or T cells provided the cDNA or gDNA that made up the material.

Generated by immunoSEQ multiplex PCR, the TCRdb table keeps only in-frame clones and is missing some. The data contain 200,000 to 250,000 clones, around 86% of them singletons. This receptor was taken from an elderly man with acute or convalescent COVID-19. The sequencing sample was made of peripheral blood.

The CDR3: CASSPGLAGGGTGELFF. For the CDR3, the DNA is TGCGCCAGCAGCCCGGGACTAGCGGGAGGTGGGACCGGGGAGCTGTTTTTT. This chain joins TRBV5-1 and TRBJ2-2; TRBD2 matches 15 bases. After removal of 4 bases from V and 5 bases from J, the junction contained 6 bases not matched to a gene. Germline V gives CDR1 SGHRS, CDR2 YFSETQ. CDR3 length: 17 residues.